These 12 T cell receptor beta chains originate from one sample sequenced in a study of blood T cell repertoires in COVID-19. Data came from immunoSEQ multiplex PCR; TCRdb stores just in-frame clones and leaves some out. This sample yields roughly 60,000 clones, of which about 80% are seen a single time; approximately 10% belongs to the top ten. The source material was peripheral blood. These receptors all come from a man aged 80 or over with COVID-19, enrolled during active disease.

The chain links TRBV5-4 to TRBJ2-3, with 8 bases matching TRBD2. Germline CDR1 and CDR2: SGHNT and YYREEE (reference sequence). The CDR3 runs to 15 residues. V shed 4 bases, J shed 0 bases, and the junction held 4 bases outside the gene matches. The chain's CDR3 is CASSEGGGSTDTQYF. CDR3 coding DNA: TGTGCCAGCAGCGAGGGCGGGGGGAGCACAGATACGCAGTATTTT.

The chain combines TRBV15 with TRBJ1-5, with TRBD1 identical over 7 bases. This CDR3 has 14 amino acids. Per the germline V gene, CDR1 is LNHNV and CDR2 is YYDKDF (reference sequence). Trimming removed 3 bases from V and 6 bases from J; junction bases left unmatched: 5. CDR3 nucleotide sequence: TGTGCCACCAGCAGCGACAGGGTTGGTCAGCCCCAGCATTTT. Its translation: CATSSDRVGQPQHF.

The rearrangement links TRBV13 to TRBJ1-1; D not resolved. The CDR3 is made up of 12 amino acids. Looked up from germline, CDR1 is PRHDT and CDR2 is FYEKMQ (reference sequence). Trimming removed 2 bases at V and 8 bases at J, with 9 bases between. The CDR3 DNA is TGTGCCAGCAGCTTATGGGGAGCCGAAGCTTTCTTT. Its protein product is CASSLWGAEAFF.

The chain recombines TRBV5-5 with TRBJ2-5, with D maybe TRBD2 (6 bases). The V gene's germline CDR1 is SGHKS and CDR2 YYEKEE (reference sequence). CDR3 size: 14 residues. Trimming took 2 bases from V and 3 from J, leaving 11 bases between them. In nucleotides, the CDR3 is TGTGCCAGCAGCTTAGAGCCGGGGGAAGAGACCCAGTACTTC. Translated, it gives CASSLEPGEETQYF.

The V call is TRBV7-2, the J call TRBJ1-1; D remains unclear. V dropped 7 bases and J dropped 1 base, with 22 bases sitting between them. The CDR3 is made up of 17 amino acids. The germline gives CDR1 SGHTA, CDR2 FQGNSA. The CDR3: CASIYSWYGVANTEAFF. The CDR3 DNA follows: TGTGCCAGCATTTATAGCTGGTACGGGGTGGCGAACACTGAAGCTTTCTTT.

The rearrangement links TRBV11-2 to TRBJ1-3; the D is unclear. Trimming stripped 1 base from V and 3 bases from J, with 7 bases between. CDR3 length equals 14 residues. Germline CDR1 is SGHAT and CDR2 is FQNNGV. CDR3 residues: CASSLVAGGNTIYF. CDR3 DNA: TGTGCCAGCAGCTTAGTCGCAGGTGGAAACACCATATATTTT.

This clone came up a few times. The genes are TRBV19 and TRBJ2-4; weak D call: TRBD2 (5 bases). The CDR3 consists of 16 residues. V was pared by 7 bases and J by 0 bases, with 16 bases between. Germline CDR1 is LNHDA and CDR2 is SQIVND (reference sequence). The chain's CDR3 is CASTTGTDLAKNIQYF. The CDR3 nucleotides read TGTGCCAGTACCACGGGAACGGATCTAGCCAAAAACATTCAGTACTTC.

This chain joins TRBV3-1 (or the pseudogene TRBV3-2) and TRBJ1-6, with a possible D match to TRBD1 (5 bases). There are 16 residues in the CDR3. CDR1 is LGHDT, CDR2 YNNKEL, per germline (reference sequence). Trimming removed 0 bases from V and 9 bases from J, with 15 bases in between. CDR3 amino acids: CASSQDGGAGSSPLHF. In DNA, the CDR3 is TGTGCCAGCAGCCAAGATGGAGGGGCAGGTAGTTCACCCCTCCACTTT.

The gene calls are TRBV1 and TRBJ1-6; the listed D gene, TRBD1, was not tested against the DNA. TRBV1 is marked as a pseudogene. CDR3 length: 15 residues. Written as DNA, the CDR3 is TGCACCAGCAGCCAAGGCAGCTCCTATAATTCACCCCTCCACTTT. Residues: CTSSQGSSYNSPLHF.

The genes are TRBV4-1 and TRBJ2-5; the match to TRBD2 covers 9 bases. The length of the CDR3 is 16 residues. V shed 0 bases and J 2 bases; nucleotides not matched to a gene: 4. CDR1 MGHRA and CDR2 YSYEKL come from the germline V gene. DNA of the CDR3: TGCGCCAGCAGCCAAGATTTGGCGGGGGGGCAAGAGACCCAGTACTTC. Protein: CASSQDLAGGQETQYF.

V gene TRBV12-3 or TRBV12-4 combines with J gene TRBJ1-2; D unresolved. The CDR3 covers 13 residues. V lost 2 bases, J lost 5 bases, and 9 bases lay in between. The CDR3 sequence is CASSLSGSYGYTF. In DNA form, the CDR3 reads TGTGCCAGCAGTTTAAGCGGGAGTTATGGCTACACCTTC.

This clone was found once. The chain couples TRBV7-2 to TRBJ2-7, with TRBD2 identical over 9 bases. This CDR3 spans 15 amino acids. The trim removed 5 bases at V and 4 bases at J, leaving 9 bases unmatched. Germline CDR1 SGHTA, CDR2 FQGNSA. In DNA, the CDR3 is TGTGCCAGCAGCCGCCAACTAGCGGGTCCGTACGAGCAGTACGTC. Protein product: CASSRQLAGPYEQYV.